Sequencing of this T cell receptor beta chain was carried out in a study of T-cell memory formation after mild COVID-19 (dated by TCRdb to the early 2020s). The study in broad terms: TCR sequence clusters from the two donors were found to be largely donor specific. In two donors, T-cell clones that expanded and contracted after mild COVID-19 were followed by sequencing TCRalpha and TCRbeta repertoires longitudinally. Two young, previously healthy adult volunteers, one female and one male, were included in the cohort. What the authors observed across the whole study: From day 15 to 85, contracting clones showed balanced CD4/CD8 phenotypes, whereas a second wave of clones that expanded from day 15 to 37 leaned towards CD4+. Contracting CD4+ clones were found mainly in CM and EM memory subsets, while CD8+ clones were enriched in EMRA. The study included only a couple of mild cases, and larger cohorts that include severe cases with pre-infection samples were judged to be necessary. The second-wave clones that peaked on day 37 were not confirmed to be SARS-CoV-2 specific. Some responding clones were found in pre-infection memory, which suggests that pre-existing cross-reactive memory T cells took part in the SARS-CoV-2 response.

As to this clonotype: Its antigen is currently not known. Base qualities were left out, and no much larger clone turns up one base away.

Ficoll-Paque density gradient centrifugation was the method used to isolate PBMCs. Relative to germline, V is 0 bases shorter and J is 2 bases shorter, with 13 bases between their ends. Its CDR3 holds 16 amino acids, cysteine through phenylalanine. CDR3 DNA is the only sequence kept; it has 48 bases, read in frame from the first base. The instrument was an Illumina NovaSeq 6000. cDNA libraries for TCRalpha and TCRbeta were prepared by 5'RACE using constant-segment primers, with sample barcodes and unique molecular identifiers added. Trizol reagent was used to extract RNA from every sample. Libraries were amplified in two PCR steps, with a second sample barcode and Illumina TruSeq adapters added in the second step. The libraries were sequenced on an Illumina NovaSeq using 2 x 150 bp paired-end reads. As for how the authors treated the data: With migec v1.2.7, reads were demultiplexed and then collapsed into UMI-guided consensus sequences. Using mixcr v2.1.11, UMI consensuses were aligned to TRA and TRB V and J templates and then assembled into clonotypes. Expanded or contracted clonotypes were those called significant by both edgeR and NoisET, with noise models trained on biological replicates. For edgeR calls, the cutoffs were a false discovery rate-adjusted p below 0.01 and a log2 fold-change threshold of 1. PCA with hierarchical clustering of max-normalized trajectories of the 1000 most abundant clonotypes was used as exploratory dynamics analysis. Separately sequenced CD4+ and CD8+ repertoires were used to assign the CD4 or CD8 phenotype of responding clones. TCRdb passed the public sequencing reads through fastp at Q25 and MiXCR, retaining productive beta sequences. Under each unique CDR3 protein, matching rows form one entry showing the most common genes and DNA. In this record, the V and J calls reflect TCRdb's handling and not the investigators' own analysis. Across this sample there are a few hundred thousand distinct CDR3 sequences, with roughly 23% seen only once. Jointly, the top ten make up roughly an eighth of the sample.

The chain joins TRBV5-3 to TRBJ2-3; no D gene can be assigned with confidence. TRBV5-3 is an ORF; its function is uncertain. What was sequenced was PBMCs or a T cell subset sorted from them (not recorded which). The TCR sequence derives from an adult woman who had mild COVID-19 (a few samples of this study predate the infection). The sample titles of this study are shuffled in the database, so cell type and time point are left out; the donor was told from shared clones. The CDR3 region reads CARSLASRSSTDTQYF. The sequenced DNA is TGTGCCAGAAGCTTGGCCAGTAGGAGTTCCACAGATACGCAGTATTTT.